The next 12 T cell receptor beta chains were all read from a single sample in a study of cytomegalovirus exposure and HLA in healthy donors. It was with 60 Vbeta and 13 Jbeta primers that the PCR ran. Clones were sequenced by immunoSEQ multiplex PCR, and TCRdb holds only the in-frame ones, with some missing. The repertoire holds approximately 100,000 clones, with 71% as singletons. The specimen was PBMCs. These TCRs come from a female donor in good health and CMV-seronegative.

This clone has at least ten counts. The gene calls are TRBV13 and TRBJ2-6, with TRBD2 as a possible D gene (5 bases). CDR3 size: 13 residues. CDR1 and CDR2 (germline): PRHDT, FYEKMQ (reference sequence). V was cut by 7 bases and J by 4 bases, with 8 bases left in between. CDR3 nucleotide sequence: TGTGCCAGCAACCGGGGAGGGGCCAACGTCCTGACTTTC. It encodes CASNRGGANVLTF.

The V and J genes are TRBV11-3 and TRBJ2-5; 11 nucleotides align to TRBD1. Germline CDR1 and CDR2: SGHNT and YENEEA. Trimming removed 5 bases from V and 5 bases from J; junction bases left unmatched: 10. This CDR3 is 16 amino acids long. The CDR3 region is CASSLGTGGERETQYF. For the CDR3, the DNA is TGTGCCAGCAGCCTAGGGACAGGGGGAGAGAGGGAGACCCAGTACTTC.

J is TRBJ1-4 and V is TRBV19; D may be TRBD1 (5 bases). V dropped 5 bases and J dropped 0 bases, with 7 bases sitting between them. The CDR3 spans 14 residues. The germline V gene has CDR1 LNHDA and CDR2 SQIVND (reference sequence). The CDR3 protein is CASSVTATNEKLFF. The CDR3 DNA sequence: TGTGCCAGTAGTGTGACAGCAACTAATGAAAAACTGTTTTTT.

V and J are TRBV19 and TRBJ2-7; D is unresolved. Per the germline V gene, CDR1 is LNHDA and CDR2 is SQIVND (reference sequence). Deletions cut 3 bases from V and 2 bases from J, with 14 bases between. The CDR3 extends over 15 amino acids. This CDR3 is CASSIGHLGTYEQYF. The CDR3 DNA reads TGTGCCAGTAGTATTGGGCACTTAGGAACCTACGAGCAGTACTTC.

In DNA, the CDR3 is TGTGCCAGCAGGGACAGGGCACAGCCCCAGCATTTT. It yields the protein CASRDRAQPQHF. The chain is built from TRBV6-1 and TRBJ1-5, with 8 positions matching TRBD1. Germline trimming cut 6 bases from V and 7 bases from J; bases unmatched to any gene: 2. The CDR3 consists of 12 residues. Germline-derived CDR1 and CDR2 are MNHNS and SASEGT.

This clone was seen only a few times. The V and J genes are TRBV7-6 and TRBJ2-7; 7 bases agree with TRBD2. The CDR3 totals 15 residues. V was clipped by 4 bases and J by 7 bases; unmatched bases: 13. Per germline, CDR1 SGHVS and CDR2 FNYEAQ. The CDR3 region has the DNA TGTGCCAGCAGCTACCTTGGGCGGGAGCATGAAGAGCAGTACTTC. This encodes CASSYLGREHEEQYF.

This chain uses TRBV5-8 with TRBJ2-5, with TRBD1 as a possible D gene (6 bases). The germline V gene has CDR1 SGHTS and CDR2 YDEGEE. Trimming took 1 base from V and 3 from J, leaving 16 bases between them. The CDR3 has 16 residues. The CDR3 DNA sequence: TGTGCCAGCAGCTTGAACTCTCTCGACAGGAAAGAGACCCAGTACTTC. Amino acid sequence: CASSLNSLDRKETQYF.

The V call is TRBV7-9, the J call TRBJ2-3; 7 nucleotides line up with TRBD2. J was trimmed by 8 bases and V by 8 bases; bases with no gene match: 4. The CDR3 is 11 residues long. The V gene's germline CDR1 is SEHNR and CDR2 FQNEAQ (reference sequence). CDR3 residues: CASGEGPTQYF. The CDR3 DNA reads TGTGCCAGCGGGGAGGGCCCTACGCAGTATTTT.

The rearrangement links TRBV5-1 to TRBJ1-2; 9 bases align to TRBD1. V shed 3 bases, J shed 4 bases, and the junction held 1 base outside the gene matches. The CDR3 extends over 13 amino acids. The germline gives CDR1 SGHRS, CDR2 YFSETQ. The CDR3: CASSSTGGYGYTF. For the CDR3, the DNA is TGCGCCAGCAGCTCGACAGGGGGCTATGGCTACACCTTC.

As for this clone: Its ends do not fully match the called genes, so a read error is possible. CDR3 bases: TGTGCCACCAGCAGGACTAGCGGGCCACAGCACTTC. Protein sequence: CATSRTSGPQHF. The chain employs TRBV15 and TRBJ2-7, with 10 bases aligning to TRBD2. Germline V lookup: CDR1 LNHNV, CDR2 YYDKDF (reference sequence). The CDR3 covers 12 residues. Based on the CDR3 plus reference TRBV15 and TRBJ2-7, the full variable domain is DAMVIQNPRYQVTQFGKPVTLSCSQTLNHNVMYWYQQKSSQAPKLLFHYYDKDFNNEADTPDNFQSRRPNTSFCFLDIRSPGLGDTAMYLCATSRTSGPQHFGPGTRLTVT.

This clone was seen only a few times. The V and J genes are TRBV28 and TRBJ2-7, with 7 bases identical to TRBD1. CDR1 MDHEN and CDR2 SYDVKM come from the germline V gene. With V trimmed by 7 bases and J by 2 bases, 11 bases remained unmatched. This CDR3 has 15 amino acids. CDR3 nucleotide sequence: TGTGCCAGCAAATTTGTAGACAGGGAGACCTACGAGCAGTACTTC. It specifies CASKFVDRETYEQYF.

The chain joins TRBV28 to TRBJ1-1; TRBD1 matches 9 bases. The germline gives CDR1 MDHEN, CDR2 SYDVKM. V lost 10 bases and J lost 4; bases outside the gene matches: 7. The CDR3 length is 13 residues. Here the CDR3 DNA reads TGTGCCACCAGACAGGGGGGTGTCACTGAAGCTTTCTTT. Its protein product is CATRQGGVTEAFF.